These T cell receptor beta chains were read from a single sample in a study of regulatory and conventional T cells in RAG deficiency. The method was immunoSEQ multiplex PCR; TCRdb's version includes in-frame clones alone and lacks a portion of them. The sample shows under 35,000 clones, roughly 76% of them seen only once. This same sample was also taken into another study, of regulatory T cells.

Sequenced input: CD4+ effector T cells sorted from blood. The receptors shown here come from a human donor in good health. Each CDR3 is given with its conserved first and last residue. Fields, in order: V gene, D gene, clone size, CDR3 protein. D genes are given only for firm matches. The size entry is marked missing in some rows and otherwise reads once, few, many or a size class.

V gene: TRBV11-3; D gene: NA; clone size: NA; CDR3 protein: CASSRRGLNTEAFF
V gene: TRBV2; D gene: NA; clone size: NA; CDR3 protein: CASSVSSGRVEKLFF
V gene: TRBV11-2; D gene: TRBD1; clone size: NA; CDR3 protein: CASSLDRGTGTREQYF
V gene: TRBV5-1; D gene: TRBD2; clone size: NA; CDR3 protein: CASSYTGLADTDTQYF
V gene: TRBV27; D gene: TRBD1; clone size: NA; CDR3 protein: CASTLQGQSTEAFF
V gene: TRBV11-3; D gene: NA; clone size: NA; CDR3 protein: CASSLRGTEAFF
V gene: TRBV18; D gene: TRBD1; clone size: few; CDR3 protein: CASSPRRDRASPLHF
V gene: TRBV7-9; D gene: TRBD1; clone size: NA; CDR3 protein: CASSLSDRERANEQFF
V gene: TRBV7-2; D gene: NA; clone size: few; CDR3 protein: CASSLRGRGNQPQHF
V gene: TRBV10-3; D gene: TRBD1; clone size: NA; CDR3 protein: CAIRGSGGRETQYF
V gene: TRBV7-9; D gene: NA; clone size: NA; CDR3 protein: CASGAPSSYNEQFF
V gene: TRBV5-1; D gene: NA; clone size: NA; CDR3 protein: CASSLWGSGNTIYF
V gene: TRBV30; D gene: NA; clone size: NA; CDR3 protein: CAWSPPTALGVRLFF
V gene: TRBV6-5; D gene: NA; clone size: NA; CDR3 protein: CATQSAGNQPQHF
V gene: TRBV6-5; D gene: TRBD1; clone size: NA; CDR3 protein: CASRTGDGGTEAFF
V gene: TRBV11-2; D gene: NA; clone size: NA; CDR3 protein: CASSTLAQPRGTEAFF
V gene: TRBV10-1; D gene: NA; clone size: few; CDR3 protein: CASSDSRQNGGYTF
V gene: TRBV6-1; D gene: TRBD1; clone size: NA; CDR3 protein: CASSSDRGSTEAFF
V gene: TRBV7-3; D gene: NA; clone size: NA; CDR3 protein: CASSQNSGGEQFF
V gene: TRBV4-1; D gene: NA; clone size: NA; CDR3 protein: CASSHVTDTGELFF
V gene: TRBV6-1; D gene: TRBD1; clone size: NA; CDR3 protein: CASSGVGQGARNQPQHF
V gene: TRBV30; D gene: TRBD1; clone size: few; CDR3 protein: CDTGTGKSPLHF
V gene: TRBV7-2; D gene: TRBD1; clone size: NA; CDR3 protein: CASSLEGRRTGGIQPQHF
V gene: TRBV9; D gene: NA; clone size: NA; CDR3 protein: CASSVGSHEQYF
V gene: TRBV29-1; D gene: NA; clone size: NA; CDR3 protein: CSVRAGRGINQPQHF
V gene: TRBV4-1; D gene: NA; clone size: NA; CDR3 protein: CASSRQGATMEPDYGYTF
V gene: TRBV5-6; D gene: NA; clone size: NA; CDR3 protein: CASSLGRNTEAFF
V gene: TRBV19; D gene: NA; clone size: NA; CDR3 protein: CASTRSDFGSPLHF
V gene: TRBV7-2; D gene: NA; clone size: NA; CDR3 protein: CASSLGKGGSRAEKLFF
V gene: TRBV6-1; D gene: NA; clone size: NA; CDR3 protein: CASSVTFAEQYF
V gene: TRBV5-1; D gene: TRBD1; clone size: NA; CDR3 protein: CASSSPGQGLKIQETQYF